This TCR beta chain was sequenced for a study of OX40 agonist ivuxolimab in advanced cancers. Study background: Across the patients, intravenous ivuxolimab was delivered every 2 weeks at 0.01 to 10 mg/kg.

Germline V lookup: CDR1 MGHDK, CDR2 SYGVNS. V gave up 6 bases and J gave up 2 bases, with 9 bases separating them. The CDR3 has 13 amino acids. Sequencing used immunoSEQ multiplex PCR; TCRdb keeps in-frame clones, though not all of them. The profile covers some 86,000 clones, with less than 95% appearing a single time and 0.33% taken by the ten largest. The V gene is TRBV25-1, the J gene TRBJ2-3; possibly TRBD2 for D (6 bases). The clonotype was recovered from an adult with an advanced solid tumor such as melanoma, head and neck, liver or kidney cancer. Sequenced here: CD4+ or CD8+ T cells sorted from blood, sampled in a trial of the OX40 agonist ivuxolimab. CDR3 residues: CASRRGSTDTQYF. CDR3 nucleotides: TGTGCCAGCAGACGGGGGTCCACAGATACGCAGTATTTT. The whole variable domain, filled in from reference TRBV25-1 and TRBJ2-3, reads EADIYQTPRYLVIGTGKKITLECSQTMGHDKMYWYQQDPGMELHLIHYSYGVNSTEKGDLSSESTVSRIRTEHFPLTLESARPSHTSQYLCASRRGSTDTQYFGPGTRLTVL.